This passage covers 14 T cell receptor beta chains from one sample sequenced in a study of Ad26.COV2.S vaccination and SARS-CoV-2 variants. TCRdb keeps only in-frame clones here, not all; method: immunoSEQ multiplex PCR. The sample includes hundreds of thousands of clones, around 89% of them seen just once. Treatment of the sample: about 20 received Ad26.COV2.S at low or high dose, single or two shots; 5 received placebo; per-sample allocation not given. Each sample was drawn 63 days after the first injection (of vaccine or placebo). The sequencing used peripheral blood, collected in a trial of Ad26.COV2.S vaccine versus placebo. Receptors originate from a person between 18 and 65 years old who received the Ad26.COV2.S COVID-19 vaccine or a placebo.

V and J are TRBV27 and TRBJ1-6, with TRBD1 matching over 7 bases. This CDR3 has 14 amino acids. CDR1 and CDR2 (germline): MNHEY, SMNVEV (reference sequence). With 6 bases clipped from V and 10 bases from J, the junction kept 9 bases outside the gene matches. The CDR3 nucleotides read TGTGCCAGCAGCCCTCGGACAGGCGGCTCACCCCTCCACTTT. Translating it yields CASSPRTGGSPLHF.

CDR3 DNA: TGTGCCAGCAGCAAAGGGGGGTTTAACACTGAAGCTTTCTTT. It specifies CASSKGGFNTEAFF. The rearrangement joins TRBV21-1 to TRBJ1-1. TRBV21-1 is termed a pseudogene. The CDR3 length is 14 residues.

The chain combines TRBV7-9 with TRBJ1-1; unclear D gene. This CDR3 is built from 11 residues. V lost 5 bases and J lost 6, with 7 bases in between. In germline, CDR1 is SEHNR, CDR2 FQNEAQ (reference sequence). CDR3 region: CASSGRAEAFF. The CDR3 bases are TGTGCCAGCAGCGGGAGGGCTGAAGCTTTCTTT.

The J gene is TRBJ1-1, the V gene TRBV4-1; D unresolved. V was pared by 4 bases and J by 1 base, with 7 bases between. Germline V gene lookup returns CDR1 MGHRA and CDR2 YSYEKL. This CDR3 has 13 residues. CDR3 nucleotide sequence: TGCGCCAGCAGCCTTAGAACGAACACTGAAGCTTTCTTT. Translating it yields CASSLRTNTEAFF.

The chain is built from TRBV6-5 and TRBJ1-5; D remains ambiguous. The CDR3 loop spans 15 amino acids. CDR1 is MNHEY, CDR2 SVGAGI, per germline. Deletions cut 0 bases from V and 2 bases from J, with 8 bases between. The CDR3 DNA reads TGTGCCAGCAGTTACTCCTGGAATGGCAATCAGCCCCAGCATTTT. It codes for CASSYSWNGNQPQHF.

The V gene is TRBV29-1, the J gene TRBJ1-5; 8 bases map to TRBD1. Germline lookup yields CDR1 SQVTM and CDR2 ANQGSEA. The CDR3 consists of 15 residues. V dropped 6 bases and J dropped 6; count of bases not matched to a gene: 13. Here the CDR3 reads CSVGDGQGVGQPQHF. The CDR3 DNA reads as TGCAGCGTCGGGGATGGACAGGGTGTTGGTCAGCCCCAGCATTTT.

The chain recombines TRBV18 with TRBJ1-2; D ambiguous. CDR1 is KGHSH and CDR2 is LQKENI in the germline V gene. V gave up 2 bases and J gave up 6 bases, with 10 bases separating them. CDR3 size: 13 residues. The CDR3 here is CASSPGQNHGYTF. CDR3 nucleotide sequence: TGTGCCAGCTCACCAGGGCAGAATCATGGCTACACCTTC.

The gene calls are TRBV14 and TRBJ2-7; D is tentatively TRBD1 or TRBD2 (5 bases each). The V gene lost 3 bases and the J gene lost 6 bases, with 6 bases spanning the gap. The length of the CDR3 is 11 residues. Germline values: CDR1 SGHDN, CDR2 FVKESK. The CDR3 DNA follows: TGTGCCAGCAGCCATGGGGGCGAGCAGTACTTC. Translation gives CASSHGGEQYF.

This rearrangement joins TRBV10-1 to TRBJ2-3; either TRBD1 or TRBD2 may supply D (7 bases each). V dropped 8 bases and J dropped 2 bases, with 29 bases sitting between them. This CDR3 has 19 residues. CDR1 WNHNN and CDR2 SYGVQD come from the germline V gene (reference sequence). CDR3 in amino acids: CASSRASGQGGTNTDTQYF. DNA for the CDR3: TGCGCCAGCTCCCGGGCTAGCGGCCAGGGGGGGACCAACACAGATACGCAGTATTTT.

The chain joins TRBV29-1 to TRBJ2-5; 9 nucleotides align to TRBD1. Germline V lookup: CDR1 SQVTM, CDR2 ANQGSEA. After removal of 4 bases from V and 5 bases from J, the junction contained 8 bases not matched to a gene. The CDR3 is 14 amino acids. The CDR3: CSVVDRGGKETQYF. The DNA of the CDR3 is TGCAGCGTTGTAGACAGGGGGGGGAAGGAGACCCAGTACTTC.

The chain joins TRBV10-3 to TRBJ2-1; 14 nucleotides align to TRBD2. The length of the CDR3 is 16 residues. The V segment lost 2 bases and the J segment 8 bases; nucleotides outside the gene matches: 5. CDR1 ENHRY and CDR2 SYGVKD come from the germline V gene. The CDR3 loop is CAISEPGLAGGDEQFF. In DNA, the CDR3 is TGTGCCATCAGTGAGCCCGGACTAGCGGGGGGTGATGAGCAGTTCTTC.

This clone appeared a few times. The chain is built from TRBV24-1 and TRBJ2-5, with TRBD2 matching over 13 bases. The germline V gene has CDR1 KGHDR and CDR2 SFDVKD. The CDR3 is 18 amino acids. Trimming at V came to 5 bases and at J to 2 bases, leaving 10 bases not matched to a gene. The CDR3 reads CATSAKPGLAGKQETQYF. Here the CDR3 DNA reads TGTGCCACCAGTGCCAAACCGGGACTAGCGGGGAAACAAGAGACCCAGTACTTC.

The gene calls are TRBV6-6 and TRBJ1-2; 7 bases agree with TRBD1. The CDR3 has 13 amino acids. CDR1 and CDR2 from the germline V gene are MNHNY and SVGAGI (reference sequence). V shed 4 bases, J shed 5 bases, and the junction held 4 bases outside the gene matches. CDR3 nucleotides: TGTGCCAGCAGTTCAGCAGGGGGGTATGGCTACACCTTC. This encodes CASSSAGGYGYTF.

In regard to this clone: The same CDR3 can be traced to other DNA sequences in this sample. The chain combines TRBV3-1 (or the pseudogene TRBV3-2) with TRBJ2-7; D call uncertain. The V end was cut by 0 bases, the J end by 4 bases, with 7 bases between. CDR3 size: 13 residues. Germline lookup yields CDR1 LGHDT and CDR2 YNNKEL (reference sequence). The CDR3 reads CASSQESLYEQYF. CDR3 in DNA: TGTGCCAGCAGCCAAGAATCCCTTTACGAGCAGTACTTC.